This T cell receptor (beta chain) appears in the sequencing data of a study of T cell responses to AZD1222 COVID-19 vaccine. In the case of this clone: Antigen specificity is unknown.

Germline lookup yields CDR1 SGHDN and CDR2 FVKESK. Trimming removed 0 bases from V and 10 bases from J, with 16 bases in between. CDR3 length equals 15 residues. Sequencing used immunoSEQ multiplex PCR; TCRdb keeps in-frame clones, though not all of them. Here the sample spans about 150,000 clones, roughly 90% being singletons. Broader study findings: Reportedly, nearly half the spike-specific TCRs target unmutated variant regions.

The chain combines TRBV14 with TRBJ2-1; perhaps D is TRBD1 or TRBD2 (5 bases each). The specimen comprised peripheral blood, sampled on day 0 of AZD1222 vaccination. This receptor was identified in an adult in good health. The chain's CDR3 is CASSQEGVLLEEQFF. CDR3 DNA sequence: TGTGCCAGCAGCCAAGAGGGGGTCTTACTAGAAGAGCAGTTCTTC.